The 15 T cell receptor beta chains presented below share a single source sample, sequenced in a study of graft-versus-host responses after intestinal transplantation. Data came from immunoSEQ multiplex PCR; TCRdb stores just in-frame clones and leaves some out. Of 21,000 or so clones in the sample, approximately 89% were seen once. The sample here was PBMCs, taken about 69 days after intestinal transplantation. The receptors here all came from a human patient who received an intestinal transplant, so some T cells may come from the graft donor.

The V and J genes are TRBV11-3 and TRBJ1-4; 8 positions agree with TRBD1. V gave up 4 bases and J gave up 10 bases; unmatched junction bases: 8. Germline V gene data show CDR1 as SGHNT and CDR2 as YENEEA. This CDR3 region has 14 residues. CDR3 loop: CASSSGTGKAKLFF. CDR3 nucleotide sequence: TGTGCCAGCAGCTCCGGGACAGGCAAAGCAAAACTGTTTTTT.

The chain links TRBV7-2 to TRBJ2-7; D gene uncertain. This CDR3 is built from 12 residues. Trimming stripped 1 base from V and 5 bases from J, with 6 bases between. Germline loops: CDR1 SGHTA, CDR2 FQGNSA. CDR3 sequence: CASSLGFHEQYF. The CDR3 bases are TGTGCCAGCAGCTTAGGTTTCCACGAGCAGTACTTC.

J is TRBJ2-1 and V is TRBV18, with D possibly being TRBD1 (6 bases). The CDR3 totals 15 residues. Germline loops: CDR1 KGHSH, CDR2 LQKENI. V dropped 3 bases and J dropped 6 bases, with 15 bases sitting between them. CDR3 residues: CASSPPRGRGNEQFF. The CDR3 DNA is TGTGCCAGCTCACCCCCAAGGGGCAGGGGCAATGAGCAGTTCTTC.

The rearrangement links TRBV25-1 to TRBJ2-5; weak D call: TRBD2 (7 bases). This CDR3 is built from 12 residues. Germline CDR1 reads MGHDK; CDR2 reads SYGVNS. V was trimmed by 6 bases and J by 5 bases, leaving 10 bases between them. CDR3 sequence: CASRGGLETQYF. In DNA form, the CDR3 reads TGTGCCAGCAGGGGGGGGCTTGAGACCCAGTACTTC.

This chain connects TRBV6-4 to TRBJ2-7; 11 positions agree with TRBD2. CDR3 size: 15 residues. V lost 3 bases, J lost 3 bases, and 4 bases stayed unmatched. The germline CDR1 and CDR2 sequences are MRHNA and SNTAGT. CDR3 loop: CASSETSGDYYEQYF. In DNA form, the CDR3 reads TGTGCCAGCAGTGAGACTAGCGGGGACTACTACGAGCAGTACTTC.

The chain joins TRBV6-1 to TRBJ2-7; perhaps TRBD2 as D (5 bases). V was clipped by 7 bases and J by 2 bases, with 12 bases between them. CDR1 is MNHNS, CDR2 SASEGT, per germline. This CDR3 spans 13 amino acids. The CDR3: CASTEGSPYEQYF. CDR3 sequence (DNA): TGTGCCAGCACCGAGGGCAGCCCCTACGAGCAGTACTTC.

CDR3 residues: CASSEVQGMYNEQFF. As DNA, the CDR3 is TGTGCCAGCAGTGAAGTTCAAGGGATGTACAATGAGCAGTTCTTC. The chain joins TRBV2 to TRBJ2-1; D call uncertain. There are 15 residues in the CDR3. Germline V gene sequence: CDR1 SNHLY, CDR2 FYNNEI. Trimming took 1 base from V and 4 from J, leaving 11 bases between them.

This clone was counted only a few times. CDR3 nucleotides: TGTGCCAGCAGCTTAGAACAGGCGAGTTCGGGTTGGCAGTATTTT. Its protein is CASSLEQASSGWQYF. The chain links TRBV7-6 to TRBJ2-3, with D perhaps TRBD1 (5 bases). This CDR3 comprises 15 residues. Trimming stripped 1 base from V and 11 bases from J, with 19 bases between. The germline gives CDR1 SGHVS, CDR2 FNYEAQ.

J is TRBJ1-2 and V is TRBV29-1; a weak D match, TRBD1 (5 bases). CDR1 SQVTM and CDR2 ANQGSEA come from the germline V gene. CDR3 length: 14 residues. Trimming removed 7 bases from V and 4 bases from J, with 19 bases in between. The CDR3 nucleotides read TGCAGCGCCCGTGACAGCGAATATATCTATGGCTACACCTTC. Encoded protein: CSARDSEYIYGYTF.

DNA of the CDR3: TGTGCCTGGATGGCTTATGCAAGCAATAATTCACCCCTCCACTTT. Its translation is CAWMAYASNNSPLHF. This chain links TRBV30 with TRBJ1-6; D not certain. CDR1 and CDR2 (germline): GTSNPN, SVGIG (reference sequence). Trimming shortened V by 4 bases and J by 5 bases, and 15 bases separated the two germline ends. The CDR3 spans 15 residues.

The genes are TRBV11-2 and TRBJ2-4, with D perhaps TRBD2 (5 bases). This CDR3 region has 16 residues. Germline V gives CDR1 SGHAT, CDR2 FQNNGV. V lost 6 bases, J lost 0 bases, and 15 bases lay in between. The CDR3, as DNA: TGTGCCAGCAGTCTGTGGGGAGAGCTAGCCAAAAACATTCAGTACTTC. This sequence encodes CASSLWGELAKNIQYF.

V is TRBV5-8 and J is TRBJ2-1, with D tentatively TRBD2 (6 bases). Trimming removed 1 base from V and 4 bases from J, with 9 bases in between. Germline CDR1 is SGHTS and CDR2 is YDEGEE. The CDR3 covers 14 residues. This CDR3 is CASSLRRAYNEQFF. The DNA for the CDR3 is TGTGCCAGCAGCTTGAGGAGGGCGTACAATGAGCAGTTCTTC. The entire variable domain, with the rest obtained from reference TRBV5-8 and TRBJ2-1, is as follows: EAGVTQSPTHLIKTRGQQATLRCSPISGHTSVYWYQQALGLGLQFLLWYDEGEERNRGNFPPRFSGRQFPNYSSELNVNALELEDSALYLCASSLRRAYNEQFFGPGTRLTVL.

The CDR3 reads CASSLVTKRGATPTDTQYF. CDR3 DNA sequence: TGTGCCAGCAGCTTAGTCACTAAGCGGGGGGCCACCCCGACAGATACGCAGTATTTT. The chain employs TRBV7-2 and TRBJ2-3; TRBD2 agrees at 9 bases. The germline V gene has CDR1 SGHTA and CDR2 FQGNSA. The CDR3 is made up of 19 amino acids. Trimming at V came to 1 base and at J to 3 bases, leaving 14 bases not matched to a gene.

The chain has TRBV29-1 and TRBJ1-3; a possible D gene is TRBD1 (5 bases). Trimming removed 4 bases from V and 1 base from J, with 14 bases in between. CDR1 and CDR2 (germline): SQVTM, ANQGSEA. CDR3 size: 15 residues. DNA of the CDR3: TGCAGCGTTGTTGGGGGGATCGGTTCTGGAAACACCATATATTTT. Its translation: CSVVGGIGSGNTIYF.

The chain uses TRBV6-1 and TRBJ2-5, with D perhaps TRBD1 (5 bases). This CDR3 has 13 amino acids. In germline, CDR1 is MNHNS, CDR2 SASEGT. V dropped 3 bases and J dropped 11 bases, with 16 bases sitting between them. The CDR3, as DNA: TGTGCCAGCAGTGATGTTTTGACAGATGAGCAGTACTTC. It translates to CASSDVLTDEQYF.